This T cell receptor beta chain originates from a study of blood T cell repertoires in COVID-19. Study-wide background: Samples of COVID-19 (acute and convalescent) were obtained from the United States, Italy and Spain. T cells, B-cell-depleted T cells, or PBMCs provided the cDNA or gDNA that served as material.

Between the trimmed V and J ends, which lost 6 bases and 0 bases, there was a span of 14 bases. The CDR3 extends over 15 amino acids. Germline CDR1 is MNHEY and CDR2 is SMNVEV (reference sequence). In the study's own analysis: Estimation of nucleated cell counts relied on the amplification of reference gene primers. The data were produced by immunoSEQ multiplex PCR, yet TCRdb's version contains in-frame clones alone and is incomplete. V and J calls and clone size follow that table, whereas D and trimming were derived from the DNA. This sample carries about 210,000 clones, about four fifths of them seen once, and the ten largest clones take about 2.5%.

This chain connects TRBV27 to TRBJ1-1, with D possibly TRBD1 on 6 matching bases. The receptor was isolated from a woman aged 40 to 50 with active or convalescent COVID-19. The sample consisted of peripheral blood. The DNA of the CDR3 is TGTGCCAGCAGCCGCCGGCAGGGGATGAACACTGAAGCTTTCTTT. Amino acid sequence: CASSRRQGMNTEAFF.